Below are 18 T cell receptor beta chains sequenced from a single sample in a study of blood T cell repertoires in COVID-19 (dated by TCRdb to the early 2020s). The library was obtained by the immunoSEQ multiplex PCR assay. TCRdb limited this immuneACCESS table to in-frame rearrangements with V and J called. A share of clones is missing; checked studies link under half to unresolved V genes, and the rest is unexplained. The sample table lists some 200,000 clones, about 76% of them with a count of one. The top ten constitute 8% to 9% of the sample. The sample taken for sequencing was PBMCs or T cells enriched from blood (not recorded which). The receptor set was obtained from a woman in her 50s with acute COVID-19.

In DNA, the CDR3 is TGCGCCAGCAGCACAGGTACCTATACAGGGATCGCAGATACGCAGTATTTT. Translated: CASSTGTYTGIADTQYF. The chain is built from TRBV5-1 and TRBJ2-3, with a weak D call TRBD1 (6 bases). The germline CDR1 and CDR2 sequences are SGHRS and YFSETQ. V shed 4 bases and J shed 4 bases, with 22 bases lying between them. This CDR3 contains 17 residues.

The gene calls are TRBV7-2 and TRBJ2-3, with 10 bases that match TRBD1. Looked up from germline, CDR1 is SGHTA and CDR2 is FQGNSA. V lost 5 bases and J lost 6; bases outside the gene matches: 17. CDR3 size: 18 residues. Here the CDR3 DNA reads TGTGCCAGCAGCAAAAGAGGGGGCGGGACAGGGGTGCTTGATACGCAGTATTTT. It translates to CASSKRGGGTGVLDTQYF.

The rearrangement joins TRBV27 to TRBJ1-2; no definite D call. CDR1 MNHEY and CDR2 SMNVEV come from the germline V gene (reference sequence). The ends were cut back, 5 bases at V and 1 base at J, with 8 bases in the middle. This CDR3 is built from 13 residues. CDR3 region: CASSLHSNYGYTF. CDR3 nucleotides: TGTGCCAGCAGTCTCCACAGTAACTATGGCTACACCTTC.

The V gene is TRBV5-1, the J gene TRBJ2-3; 11 bases agree with TRBD2. J was trimmed by 5 bases and V by 0 bases; bases with no gene match: 8. This CDR3 comprises 17 residues. Germline loops: CDR1 SGHRS, CDR2 YFSETQ. CDR3 sequence (DNA): TGCGCCAGCAGCTTGGTTCTTAGCGGGGGGGCCGGAGATACGCAGTATTTT. Translating gives CASSLVLSGGAGDTQYF.

V and J are TRBV27 and TRBJ2-1; D ambiguous. The CDR3 covers 13 residues. Per the germline V gene, CDR1 is MNHEY and CDR2 is SMNVEV (reference sequence). The V end lost 5 bases, the J end lost 9 bases, and 14 bases lay between the germline ends. CDR3 in DNA: TGTGCCAGCAGTCTCCCTGGTCCGCGTGAGCAGTTCTTC. Its protein product is CASSLPGPREQFF.

This clone was observed once. This chain uses TRBV7-9 with TRBJ2-6, with 9 bases fitting TRBD1. The CDR3 length is 16 residues. The V gene's germline CDR1 is SEHNR and CDR2 FQNEAQ (reference sequence). J lost 2 bases, V lost 3 bases, and 2 bases had no gene match. This chain's CDR3 is CASSLGTGTGANVLTF. The DNA for the CDR3 is TGTGCCAGCAGCTTGGGGACAGGGACTGGGGCCAACGTCCTGACTTTC.

This clone appeared once. This chain connects TRBV12-3 or TRBV12-4 to TRBJ2-1; D gene uncertain. CDR3 size: 13 residues. V shed 4 bases and J shed 4 bases, with 8 bases lying between them. CDR3 sequence (DNA): TGTGCCAGCAGTTCCTATGCGTACAATGAGCAGTTCTTC. Its translation is CASSSYAYNEQFF.

The V call is TRBV24-1, the J call TRBJ2-7, with TRBD2 matching 7 bases. CDR1 and CDR2 (germline): KGHDR, SFDVKD. V lost 2 bases to trimming and J lost 4 bases; unmatched junction nucleotides: 4. The CDR3 length is 14 residues. This CDR3 is CATSDSAGGYEQYF. CDR3 sequence (DNA): TGTGCCACCAGTGATTCTGCCGGGGGGTACGAGCAGTACTTC.

The chain has TRBV29-1 and TRBJ1-2; 11 nucleotides align to TRBD1. Germline V gene data show CDR1 as SQVTM and CDR2 as ANQGSEA. CDR3 length: 13 amino acids. The CDR3 bases are TGCAGTGCAGGACAGGGGGCGGAATATGGCTACACCTTC. Its translation: CSAGQGAEYGYTF.

The sample holds a few counts of this clone. The V and J genes are TRBV24-1 and TRBJ2-2; D is possibly TRBD2 (5 bases). Trimming removed 3 bases at V and 7 bases at J, with 14 bases between. Germline V gives CDR1 KGHDR, CDR2 SFDVKD. CDR3 size: 15 residues. The CDR3 reads CATSDGWTSGGELFF. The CDR3 DNA reads TGTGCCACCAGTGATGGGTGGACTTCGGGCGGGGAGCTGTTTTTT.

This chain links TRBV14 with TRBJ1-2; no firm D call. Germline CDR1 SGHDN, CDR2 FVKESK. The CDR3 spans 15 residues. V lost 4 bases to trimming and J lost 3 bases, with 15 bases between them. The CDR3 sequence is CASSRTTGAYYGYTF. For the CDR3, the DNA is TGTGCCAGCAGCCGAACCACGGGAGCTTACTATGGCTACACCTTC. Supplemented by reference TRBV14 and TRBJ1-2, the full variable domain reads EAGVTQFPSHSVIEKGQTVTLRCDPISGHDNLYWYRRVMGKEIKFLLHFVKESKQDESGMPNNRFLAERTGGTYSTLKVQPAELEDSGVYFCASSRTTGAYYGYTFGSGTRLTVV.

This clone was counted a few times. The CDR3 bases are TGTGCCAGCAGCTTTGGGACAGGGAAAACTTACGAGCAGTACTTC. It specifies CASSFGTGKTYEQYF. This chain connects TRBV11-1 to TRBJ2-7; 9 positions match TRBD1. V lost 3 bases to trimming and J lost 4 bases; unmatched junction nucleotides: 7. CDR3 size: 15 residues. Germline V gives CDR1 SGHAT, CDR2 FQDESV (reference sequence).

The genes are TRBV7-2 and TRBJ2-1; 10 positions match TRBD2. The CDR3 is 15 amino acids. V trimming: 0 bases; J trimming: 9 bases; junction bases outside the gene matches: 5. CDR1 is SGHTA and CDR2 is FQGNSA in the germline V gene. The CDR3 region is CASSLAPGLATEQFF. CDR3 in DNA: TGTGCCAGCAGCTTAGCACCGGGACTAGCGACTGAGCAGTTCTTC.

The rearrangement links TRBV11-3 to TRBJ2-1; 12 nucleotides line up with TRBD2. The V gene end was trimmed by 0 bases and the J gene end by 8 bases; junction bases not matched to a gene: 17. The CDR3 is 20 amino acids. Germline V gene sequence: CDR1 SGHNT, CDR2 YENEEA. The CDR3 DNA reads as TGTGCCAGCAGCTTAGATCGATGGGCTAGCGGGAGGGCCAGTACCCATGAGCAGTTCTTC. This sequence encodes CASSLDRWASGRASTHEQFF.

The chain couples TRBV10-1 to TRBJ2-2; 8 bases are shared with TRBD1. The CDR3 is 16 residues long. Trimming took 6 bases from V and 2 from J; bases not matched to a gene: 8. From germline, CDR1 is WNHNN and CDR2 SYGVQD (reference sequence). In DNA, the CDR3 is TGCGCCAGCAGCACGGACAGGGCAAAAAACACCGGGGAGCTGTTTTTT. It encodes CASSTDRAKNTGELFF.

The chain is built from TRBV4-3 and TRBJ2-7; 14 bases fit TRBD2. The CDR3 loop spans 18 amino acids. Germline V gene lookup returns CDR1 LGHNA and CDR2 YSLEER. The V and J ends lost 4 bases and 3 bases, in that order; junction bases with no gene match: 11. Here the CDR3 reads CASSRMVGTSGSRYEQYF. The CDR3 region has the DNA TGCGCCAGCAGCCGGATGGTAGGGACTAGCGGGAGCCGCTACGAGCAGTACTTC.

The rearrangement joins TRBV28 to TRBJ2-4; the D gene is possibly TRBD1 (6 bases). The germline V gene has CDR1 MDHEN and CDR2 SYDVKM. Trimming took 2 bases from V and 1 from J, leaving 9 bases between them. The CDR3 is made up of 15 amino acids. The CDR3 spells CASSLAGDAKNIQYF. In DNA form, the CDR3 reads TGTGCCAGCAGTTTAGCAGGGGACGCCAAAAACATTCAGTACTTC.

This clone has a handful of counts. The genes are TRBV4-2 and TRBJ1-1, with D perhaps matching TRBD1 (6 bases). V was trimmed by 0 bases and J by 6 bases, leaving 14 bases between them. The CDR3 has 15 residues. The germline CDR1 and CDR2 sequences are LGHNA and YNFKEQ. As DNA, the CDR3 is TGTGCCAGCAGCCAAGATCTAGGACAGATATCTGAAGCTTTCTTT. It codes for CASSQDLGQISEAFF.